The rows below give T cell receptor beta chains drawn from one sample of a study of blood T cell repertoires in COVID-19. Sequencing was performed with immunoSEQ multiplex PCR; in TCRdb, only in-frame clones are kept and a portion is missing. The sample shows approximately 240,000 clones, 84% of them seen only once. Sequenced material: peripheral blood. The receptor set was obtained from a woman of 80 years or more with active or convalescent COVID-19. The CDR3 runs from the conserved cysteine through the conserved F or W. D genes are given only for firm matches. The size field is filled for only some rows; it gives once, few, many or a size class.

d_gene | v_gene | abundance | CDR3aa
. | TRBV7-2 | once | CASSLPGEAQPQHF
. | TRBV5-1 | . | CASSLGATTPVNEQFF
. | TRBV19 | . | CASSIVSVYNQPQHF
TRBD2 | TRBV6-5 | . | CASSYSGAGGPSEQYF
TRBD1 | TRBV7-2 | . | CASSRDRGRDEQFF
TRBD2 | TRBV7-9 | . | CASSLGQTSGYSSYNEQFF
TRBD2 | TRBV30 | . | CAWSGKAGGQETQYF
TRBD1 | TRBV6-2/TRBV6-3 | . | CASSKTGTGYQPQHF
TRBD1 | TRBV5-6 | . | CASSPQGAHYGYTF
TRBD1 | TRBV5-6 | . | CASSLGQGVYEQYF
. | TRBV4-3 | . | CASSQEQGYNSPLHF
TRBD1 | TRBV7-9 | . | CASSLGDRGRLEKLFF
. | TRBV5-1 | . | CASSLIGRGNTEAFF
. | TRBV19 | . | CASSTRTEDEKLFF
. | TRBV5-1 | . | CASSVPSTDTQYF
. | TRBV27 | . | CASSPVGGQDTGELFF
TRBD2 | TRBV6-5 | . | CASNRLAGEQYF
TRBD1 | TRBV19 | few | CASSTATGVNQPQHF
TRBD1 | TRBV6-1 | few | CASREAGTGETQYF
TRBD2 | TRBV7-2 | once | CASSFQPRGGGETQYF
. | TRBV27 | few | CASSLGAGASYEQYF
TRBD1 | TRBV5-4 | few | CASSSLTGGYTEAFF
. | TRBV18 | . | CASSPVGNTEAFF
. | TRBV3-1/TRBV3-2 | . | CASSQVGRGGYGYTF
TRBD2 | TRBV10-3 | . | CAISEHAGLAGKPDTQYF
TRBD1 | TRBV2 | . | CASTGDVGTAKQFF
TRBD1 | TRBV4-1 | once | CASSPTGQGYNEQFF
TRBD1 | TRBV4-3 | few | CASSQETGLFGNTIYF
. | TRBV10-3 | . | CAISGRANTGELFF
TRBD1 | TRBV28 | . | CASSLGAGGKNTIYF
TRBD2 | TRBV5-1 | few | CASSGSVAGVGELFF
. | TRBV28 | . | CASSRNRNGYGYTF
. | TRBV11-3 | . | CASSPYGGQGREQYF
TRBD2 | TRBV6-5 | . | CASTGTSFLDTQYF
. | TRBV7-7 | . | CALSRGTGGDTQYF
. | TRBV9 | . | CASSVALDTGELFF
. | TRBV2 | . | CASTTDMNTEAFF
TRBD1 | TRBV28 | few | CASSLSGQGAGQPQHF
. | TRBV7-8 | once | CAGSTGHSGNTIYF
. | TRBV5-1 | once | CASSLRGTTEAFF
TRBD1 | TRBV6-2/TRBV6-3 | . | CASSYRIGTERTEAFF
TRBD1 | TRBV5-6 | few | CASSTGQDTPLHF
TRBD1 | TRBV5-5 | . | CASSPDRSQETQYF
. | TRBV27 | . | CASSLERGIAYEQYF
. | TRBV19 | . | CASSMPGNSATNEKLFF
. | TRBV7-8 | . | CASSLDGLKYNEQFF
. | TRBV29-1 | . | CSVVEGYGYTF
. | TRBV6-2/TRBV6-3 | . | CASSSPLGGGQPQHF
TRBD1 | TRBV6-5 | . | CASSYSNNRGAYEQYF